The clone carrying this TCR beta chain was counted at least ten times. TCR beta libraries were built with iRepertoire HTBI primers and Arm-PCR of CDR3 regions. TCRdb passed the multiplex PCR reads through MiXCR, listing each CDR3 protein once. Among just over 600,000 distinct CDR3 sequences listed, roughly 15% were seen once. This entry belongs to a study of regulatory T cells in long-lasting Graves disease. Germline lookup yields CDR1 MNHNS and CDR2 SASEGT. The V segment lost 8 bases and the J segment 6 bases; nucleotides outside the gene matches: 13. This CDR3 is built from 14 residues. Time point: newly diagnosed GD, antithyroid drugs for less than 3 months. Extracted RNA from PBMCs served as the source of the TCR library. Separately, the same data were catalogued under a study of T cells in Graves' hyperthyroidism and ophthalmopathy.

The source is a woman in her 30s with Graves disease. The sequencing here drew on peripheral blood mononuclear cells (PBMCs), taken at new diagnosis, from a patient treated with antithyroid drugs. The V and J genes are TRBV6-1 and TRBJ2-7, with TRBD1 identical over 7 bases. The CDR3 spells CASRATGIQGEQYF. Here the CDR3 DNA reads TGTGCCAGCCGCGCGACAGGGATTCAGGGCGAGCAGTACTTC.